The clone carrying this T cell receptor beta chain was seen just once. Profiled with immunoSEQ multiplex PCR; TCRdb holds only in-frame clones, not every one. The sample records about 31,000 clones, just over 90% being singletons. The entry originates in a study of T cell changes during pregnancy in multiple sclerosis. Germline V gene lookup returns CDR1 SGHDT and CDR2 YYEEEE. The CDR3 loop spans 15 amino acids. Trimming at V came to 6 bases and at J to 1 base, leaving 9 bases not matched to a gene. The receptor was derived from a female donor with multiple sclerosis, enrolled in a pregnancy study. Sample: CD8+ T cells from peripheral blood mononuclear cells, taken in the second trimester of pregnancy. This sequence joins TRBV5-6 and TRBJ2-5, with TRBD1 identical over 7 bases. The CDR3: CASITMGDSQETQYF. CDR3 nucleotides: TGTGCCAGCATCACGATGGGGGACAGCCAAGAGACCCAGTACTTC.